Reported below is one T cell receptor beta chain. By share, this clonotype ranks as large (0.1 to 1%). This receptor's antigen is unknown. No per-base quality is available; no much larger clone lies one base away. This sample stems from a study of CD8 T cells in ankylosing spondylitis listed by TCRdb under 2017. Broadly, across the study: The study set out to find disease-linked TCR variants by profiling T cell receptor beta repertoires in ankylosing spondylitis patients and healthy donors. The full study cohort was made up of 25 ankylosing spondylitis patients and 108 healthy donors. Samples of peripheral blood were taken, and for ankylosing spondylitis patients, synovial fluid was collected as well. Results and caveats for the whole study, not just this receptor: The disease-linked clones were reported to be significantly enriched in matched synovial fluid samples from ankylosing spondylitis patients. The disease-linked clones had a CD8+ phenotype and were found at relatively low frequencies in peripheral blood. Some of the motif variants had been reported before in the synovial fluid and blood of reactive arthritis patients, a finding that suggests common disease-initiation mechanisms. A TCR beta motif made up of roughly eight highly homologous amino acid variants appeared to be characteristic of blood from ankylosing spondylitis patients.

The instrument was an Illumina HiSeq 2500. Quantitative 5'-RACE with molecular barcodes was used to prepare TCR beta libraries. Under the source paper's analysis protocol: A new computational method, built on a probabilistic model of VDJ rearrangement, was used to identify disease-linked TCR variants. TCRdb reworked the public reads: Q25 trimming with fastp, MiXCR clone assembly, productive beta chains retained. Each CDR3 protein gets just one entry, which takes the most common genes and DNA from the rows behind it. TCRdb's processing, not the authors', yielded these V and J calls. The sample table lists around 13,000 distinct CDR3 sequences, about 2.7% of them with a count of one. Jointly, the top ten make up under 9% of the sample. The sequenced material came from blood, either unsorted or a sorted T cell fraction (not recorded which). The TCR comes from a male donor with ankylosing spondylitis or in good health (not recorded which).

The CDR3 is CASSKQGINGYTF. The nucleotide sequence reads TGTGCCAGCAGCAAACAGGGCATAAATGGCTACACCTTC. The rearrangement combines TRBV9 with TRBJ1-2; D gene: possibly TRBD1, on 6 matching bases. From its cysteine to its phenylalanine, the CDR3 spans 13 amino acids. The retained sequence is limited to the CDR3, 39 bases, with the frame set at the first base. CDR1 SGDLS and CDR2 YYNGEE are derived from the germline V gene. Trimming takes 4 bases from V and 6 bases from J, and the germline ends sit 13 bases apart.